This T cell receptor beta chain derives from a study of blood T cell repertoires in COVID-19. This CDR3 region has 17 residues. V lost 8 bases to trimming and J lost 9 bases; unmatched junction nucleotides: 22. Germline assignment: CDR1 MNHEY and CDR2 SMNVEV (reference sequence). Study processing details: Estimates of nucleated cell counts were drawn from the amplification of reference gene primers. Libraries were prepared by immunoSEQ multiplex PCR; TCRdb keeps only in-frame clonotypes and omits some of them. The V and J calls and clone size come from that table; D and trimming were worked out from the DNA. The table shows about 42,000 clones, with nearly 90% occurring only once.

The rearrangement links TRBV27 to TRBJ2-1; 7 nucleotides match TRBD2. Sequencing input: peripheral blood. The sequence was obtained from a human donor in a cohort sampled during active COVID-19. The CDR3 region has the DNA TGTGCCAGCCGCGATCGACCCCGGGATGGGGGGGGTCGTGAGCAGTTCTTC. Translation gives CASRDRPRDGGGREQFF.